This entry lists 18 T cell receptor beta chains sequenced from one sample in a study of shared clonotypes between healthy human individuals. The repertoire was sequenced with immunoSEQ multiplex PCR; TCRdb's copy has only in-frame clones and lacks some. Here the sample spans 2 million to 2.5 million clones, under 95% being singletons. The source material was naive CD4+ T cells from PBMCs. The subset was: CD45RA+ positively selected. These receptors originate from a man younger than 35 in good health. Some clones in this sample may be carry-over from other donors' samples.

This chain links TRBV4-1 with TRBJ1-1; D uncertain. Germline CDR1 MGHRA, CDR2 YSYEKL. This CDR3 comprises 13 residues. Trimming shortened V by 0 bases and J by 10 bases, and 12 bases separated the two germline ends. The CDR3 loop reads CASSQDRQRSAFF. The CDR3 DNA reads TGCGCCAGCAGCCAAGATCGCCAAAGATCAGCTTTCTTT.

The V gene is TRBV20-1, the J gene TRBJ2-5; D uncertain. Trimming took off 3 bases at V and 7 bases at J, with 6 bases between the two ends. CDR1 is DFQATT and CDR2 is SNEGSKA in the germline V gene (reference sequence). The CDR3 totals 10 residues. The CDR3 is CSARWWTQYF. The CDR3 DNA reads TGCAGTGCTAGGTGGTGGACCCAGTACTTC.

The chain combines TRBV21-1 with TRBJ1-5. TRBV21-1 is listed as a pseudogene. The length of the CDR3 is 14 residues. The CDR3 DNA sequence: TGTGCCAGCAGCAAAGTTTACAGCGGTCAGCCCCAGCATTTT. It yields the protein CASSKVYSGQPQHF.

The rearrangement uses TRBV9 and TRBJ2-7; 11 positions match TRBD2. The V gene end was trimmed by 1 base and the J gene end by 12 bases; junction bases not matched to a gene: 3. Germline V gene lookup returns CDR1 SGDLS and CDR2 YYNGEE. This CDR3 region has 12 residues. This chain's CDR3 is CASSVPSGRLYF. The CDR3 coding sequence is TGTGCCAGCAGCGTACCTAGCGGGAGGCTGTACTTC. Drawing the rest from reference TRBV9 and TRBJ2-7, the complete variable domain is DSGVTQTPKHLITATGQRVTLRCSPRSGDLSVYWYQQSLDQGLQFLIQYYNGEERAKGNILERFSAQQFPDLHSELNLSSLELGDSALYFCASSVPSGRLYFGPGTRLTVT.

The gene calls are TRBV11-3 and TRBJ2-1; no reliable D call. Per germline, CDR1 SGHNT and CDR2 YENEEA. The CDR3 has 13 residues. V shed 5 bases and J shed 6 bases, with 11 bases lying between them. CDR3 region: CASSPNSINEQFF. Here the CDR3 DNA reads TGTGCCAGCAGCCCTAACTCCATCAATGAGCAGTTCTTC.

This chain joins TRBV5-4 and TRBJ1-1, with a possible D match to TRBD1 (5 bases). The germline V and J ends were trimmed by 0 bases and 5 bases, with 17 bases remaining between them. CDR3 length: 16 residues. CDR1 is SGHNT and CDR2 is YYREEE in the germline V gene (reference sequence). CDR3 sequence reads: CASSLDPGVPRTEAFF. In DNA, the CDR3 is TGTGCCAGCAGCTTGGACCCGGGGGTCCCAAGGACTGAAGCTTTCTTT.

With respect to this clone: Additional DNA sequences in this sample encode the identical CDR3. V is TRBV6-1 and J is TRBJ1-1; unclear D gene. Trimming took off 0 bases at V and 0 bases at J, with 5 bases between the two ends. This CDR3 contains 14 residues. Germline CDR1 is MNHNS and CDR2 is SASEGT. CDR3 sequence reads: CASSEAGLNTEAFF. The CDR3 nucleotides read TGTGCCAGCAGTGAAGCAGGGTTGAACACTGAAGCTTTCTTT.

The V gene is TRBV5-4, the J gene TRBJ2-7; 7 positions match TRBD1. Germline loops: CDR1 SGHNT, CDR2 YYREEE (reference sequence). The junction had 6 bases not matched to a gene; V was cut back by 0 bases and J by 3 bases. The CDR3 runs to 15 residues. The CDR3 region is CASSLGRQGNYEQYF. As DNA, the CDR3 is TGTGCCAGCAGCTTGGGTCGACAGGGCAACTACGAGCAGTACTTC. The full variable domain, in which reference TRBV5-4 and TRBJ2-7 provide the parts outside the CDR3, is ETGVTQSPTHLIKTRGQQVTLRCSSQSGHNTVSWYQQALGQGPQFIFQYYREEENGRGNFPPRFSGLQFPNYSSELNVNALELDDSALYLCASSLGRQGNYEQYFGPGTRLTVT.

Notes on this clone: A far larger clone lies a single base away; this is likely a read error. This sample also contains other DNA sequences that code for the same CDR3. The chain combines TRBV7-2 with TRBJ2-5; TRBD1 matches at 11 bases. CDR3 length: 14 amino acids. Germline V lookup: CDR1 SGHTA, CDR2 FQGNSA. The J segment lost 4 bases and the V segment lost 5 bases, leaving 3 bases of the junction unmatched. DNA for the CDR3: TGTGCCAGCAGCCCGGACAGGGGGCGAGAGACCCAGTACTTC. This sequence encodes CASSPDRGRETQYF.

CDR3 DNA: TGTGCCAGCAGCTCCCTGGACAGGGCGGACCAGCCCCAGCATTTT. Its translation: CASSSLDRADQPQHF. The rearrangement links TRBV5-6 to TRBJ1-5; 8 bases line up with TRBD1. This CDR3 has 15 residues. The V segment lost 3 bases and the J segment 7 bases; nucleotides outside the gene matches: 9. Germline V gene lookup returns CDR1 SGHDT and CDR2 YYEEEE.

The chain employs TRBV7-2 and TRBJ2-7, with 9 bases that match TRBD2. Germline CDR1 reads SGHTA; CDR2 reads FQGNSA. The CDR3 has 17 amino acids. Unmatched junction bases numbered 7, after V lost 1 base and J lost 0 bases. CDR3 DNA: TGTGCCAGCAGCTTAGTGGCGCTGCGGGAGGGCTCCTACGAGCAGTACTTC. It codes for CASSLVALREGSYEQYF.

The chain links TRBV5-1 to TRBJ2-7; 10 bases align to TRBD2. Germline V gene lookup returns CDR1 SGHRS and CDR2 YFSETQ. Trimming at V came to 4 bases and at J to 1 base, leaving 8 bases not matched to a gene. The CDR3 runs to 16 residues. The CDR3 region is CASSRTTSGTSYEQYF. The CDR3 DNA sequence: TGCGCCAGCAGCCGAACCACTAGCGGGACATCCTACGAGCAGTACTTC. The full variable domain, completed using reference TRBV5-1 and TRBJ2-7, is KAGVTQTPRYLIKTRGQQVTLSCSPISGHRSVSWYQQTPGQGLQFLFEYFSETQRNKGNFPGRFSGRQFSNSRSEMNVSTLELGDSALYLCASSRTTSGTSYEQYFGPGTRLTVT.

The chain recombines TRBV6-5 with TRBJ1-1; TRBD1 matches 9 bases. The CDR3 has 16 residues. Trimming took 0 bases from V and 1 from J; bases not matched to a gene: 3. Germline CDR1 reads MNHEY; CDR2 reads SVGAGI. CDR3 DNA: TGTGCCAGCAGTTACTCCGGGACAGGGCCGAACACTGAAGCTTTCTTT. Protein sequence: CASSYSGTGPNTEAFF.

This clone was seen a single time. The sample holds other DNA sequences that translate to the same CDR3. V gene TRBV7-3 combines with J gene TRBJ2-5; D is ambiguous. The CDR3 extends over 14 amino acids. Trimming cost V 0 bases and J 1 base, with 6 bases left between them. Germline CDR1 SGHTA, CDR2 FQGTGA. In nucleotides, the CDR3 is TGTGCCAGCAGCTTAACCGGGTTCCAAGAGACCCAGTACTTC. It encodes CASSLTGFQETQYF. The full variable domain, its missing parts supplied by reference TRBV7-3 and TRBJ2-5, is GAGVSQTPSNKVTEKGKYVELRCDPISGHTALYWYRQSLGQGPEFLIYFQGTGAADDSGLPNDRFFAVRPEGSVSTLKIQRTERGDSAVYLCASSLTGFQETQYFGPGTRLLVL.

V and J are TRBV19 and TRBJ2-1, with a weak D call TRBD1 (6 bases). Trimming removed 3 bases at V and 5 bases at J, with 11 bases between. The length of the CDR3 is 14 residues. CDR1 LNHDA and CDR2 SQIVND come from the germline V gene (reference sequence). CDR3 sequence: CASSILDSHNEQFF. CDR3 DNA sequence: TGTGCCAGTAGTATTCTGGACAGTCACAATGAGCAGTTCTTC.

CDR3: CATTPLGFGELFF. CDR3 in DNA: TGCGCCACAACCCCCTTAGGTTTCGGAGAGCTGTTTTTT. The V call is TRBV5-1, the J call TRBJ2-2; no clear D. The CDR3 runs to 13 residues. Trimming left V 9 bases short and J 11 bases short, with 20 bases between. Germline values: CDR1 SGHRS, CDR2 YFSETQ.

The CDR3 sequence is CASRPEPRDSYEQYF. The CDR3 DNA follows: TGTGCCAGCAGACCCGAACCCAGGGATTCCTACGAGCAGTACTTC. This chain connects TRBV5-5 to TRBJ2-7; TRBD1 might be the D (5 bases). The CDR3 is made up of 15 amino acids. Trimming removed 5 bases from V and 1 base from J, with 16 bases in between. Germline CDR1 is SGHKS and CDR2 is YYEKEE (reference sequence). The whole variable domain, remainder taken from reference TRBV5-5 and TRBJ2-7, is DAGVTQSPTHLIKTRGQQVTLRCSPISGHKSVSWYQQVLGQGPQFIFQYYEKEERGRGNFPDRFSARQFPNYSSELNVNALLLGDSALYLCASRPEPRDSYEQYFGPGTRLTVT.

The chain is built from TRBV5-4 and TRBJ1-4, with 12 bases lining up with TRBD1. The CDR3 runs to 16 residues. Germline CDR1 SGHNT, CDR2 YYREEE (reference sequence). J gave up 4 bases and V 3 bases, and 4 bases lay outside the gene matches. The CDR3 DNA sequence: TGTGCCAGCAGCTCCCGGGACAGGGGGCTTAATGAAAAACTGTTTTTT. It translates to CASSSRDRGLNEKLFF. Based on the CDR3 plus reference TRBV5-4 and TRBJ1-4, the full variable domain is ETGVTQSPTHLIKTRGQQVTLRCSSQSGHNTVSWYQQALGQGPQFIFQYYREEENGRGNFPPRFSGLQFPNYSSELNVNALELDDSALYLCASSSRDRGLNEKLFFGSGTQLSVL.